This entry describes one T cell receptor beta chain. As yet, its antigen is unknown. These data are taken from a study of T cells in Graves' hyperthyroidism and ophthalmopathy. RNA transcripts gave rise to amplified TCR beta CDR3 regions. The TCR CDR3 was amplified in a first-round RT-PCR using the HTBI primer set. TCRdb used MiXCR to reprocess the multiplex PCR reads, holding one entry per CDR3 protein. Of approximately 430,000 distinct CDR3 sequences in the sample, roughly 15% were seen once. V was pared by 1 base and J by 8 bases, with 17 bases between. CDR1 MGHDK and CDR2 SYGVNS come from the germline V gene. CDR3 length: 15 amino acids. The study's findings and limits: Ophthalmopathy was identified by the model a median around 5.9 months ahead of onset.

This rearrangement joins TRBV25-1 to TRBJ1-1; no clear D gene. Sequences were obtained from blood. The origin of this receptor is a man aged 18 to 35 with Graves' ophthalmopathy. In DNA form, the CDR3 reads TGTGCCAGCAGTGAATCTGGGTCGGAGTGTCCCGAAGCTTTCTTT. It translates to CASSESGSECPEAFF.